The source of this T cell receptor beta chain is a study of blood T cell repertoires in COVID-19. Study overall: Italy, Spain and the United States were the sources of the convalescent and acute COVID-19 samples. PBMCs, B-cell-depleted T cells, or T cells were the source of the cDNA or gDNA that made up the material.

The CDR3 sequence is 13 residues long. The germline CDR1 and CDR2 sequences are MNHEY and SVGAGI. V lost 2 bases and J lost 1, with 5 bases in between. As handled by the study authors: Nucleated cell counts were estimated from reference gene primer amplification. Assay: immunoSEQ multiplex PCR; the TCRdb copy retains only in-frame clones and omits some. The DNA was the basis for D and trimming; V, J and clone size are from that table. The sample holds roughly 140,000 clones, around 83% seen once. This chain joins TRBV6-5 and TRBJ1-2; D call uncertain. What was sequenced was peripheral blood. This TCR was sampled from a woman in her 50s with acute or convalescent COVID-19. The CDR3 region has the DNA TGTGCCAGCAGTTACGACTTTAACTATGGCTACACCTTC. Amino acids: CASSYDFNYGYTF.